This T cell receptor (beta chain) was found in a study of beta chain features in type 1 diabetes. General study findings and limits: Compared to healthy donors, patients appeared to have naive, central memory and Treg TCRB repertoires that were more alike. Type 1 diabetes patients showed a moderate but significant shortening of TCRB CDR3s in all four CD4+ subsets.

This clone turned up a few times. What it binds is unknown. The germline V and J ends were trimmed by 2 bases and 10 bases, with 11 bases remaining between them. Germline-derived CDR1 and CDR2 are SGHVS and FQNEAQ. This CDR3 region has 12 residues. The entirety of the isolated RNA underwent reverse transcription, so expressed TCRB transcripts were sequenced. Sequencing was performed with immunoSEQ multiplex PCR; in TCRdb, only in-frame clones are kept and a portion is missing. The table shows fewer than 350,000 clones, with 15% occurring only once. The TCR comes from a man between 18 and 29 years old with type 1 diabetes. Sequencing used naive CD4+ T cells from blood. The rearrangement joins TRBV7-8 to TRBJ2-5; maybe TRBD1 (5 bases). The CDR3 spells CASSLQGSGQYF. CDR3 nucleotide sequence: TGTGCCAGCAGCTTACAGGGATCGGGCCAGTACTTC.